This TCR beta chain is from a study of T cell changes during pregnancy in multiple sclerosis (dated by TCRdb to the late 2010s). A note on the overall study: Changes in the T cell repertoire over the course of pregnancy were examined in this study in women with multiple sclerosis.

Libraries were prepared through the immunoSEQ multiplex PCR assay. TCRdb took this table from immuneACCESS and kept in-frame rearrangements with V and J called. Such tables lack part of the clones; where checked against another copy, unresolved V genes explain under half of the gap, and the rest is unexplained. The sample table contains roughly 48,000 clones; only one count was recorded for 85% to 95% of them. Of the sample, around 0.91% falls within the top ten clones. Worth noting for this clone: It has no known antigen specificity. Within one base of it there is no much larger clone, and no base qualities were kept.

The junction shows trimming of 1 base on V and 4 bases on J, plus 11 bases between the germline ends. The CDR3, from cysteine to phenylalanine, totals 14 residues. CDR3 DNA is the only sequence kept; it has 42 bases, read in frame from the first base. Via the germline V gene, CDR1 is LGHNA and CDR2 YNFKEQ. The origin of this receptor is a female donor in good health, enrolled as a control in a pregnancy study. The sequence is built from TRBV4-2 and TRBJ2-7, with the D segment identity uncertain. This specimen consisted of CD4+ T cells from peripheral blood mononuclear cells, obtained in the second trimester of pregnancy. The DNA sequence follows: TGTGCCAGCAGCCAAGGGTTGAGCACTTACGAGCAGTACTTC. The encoded protein is CASSQGLSTYEQYF.